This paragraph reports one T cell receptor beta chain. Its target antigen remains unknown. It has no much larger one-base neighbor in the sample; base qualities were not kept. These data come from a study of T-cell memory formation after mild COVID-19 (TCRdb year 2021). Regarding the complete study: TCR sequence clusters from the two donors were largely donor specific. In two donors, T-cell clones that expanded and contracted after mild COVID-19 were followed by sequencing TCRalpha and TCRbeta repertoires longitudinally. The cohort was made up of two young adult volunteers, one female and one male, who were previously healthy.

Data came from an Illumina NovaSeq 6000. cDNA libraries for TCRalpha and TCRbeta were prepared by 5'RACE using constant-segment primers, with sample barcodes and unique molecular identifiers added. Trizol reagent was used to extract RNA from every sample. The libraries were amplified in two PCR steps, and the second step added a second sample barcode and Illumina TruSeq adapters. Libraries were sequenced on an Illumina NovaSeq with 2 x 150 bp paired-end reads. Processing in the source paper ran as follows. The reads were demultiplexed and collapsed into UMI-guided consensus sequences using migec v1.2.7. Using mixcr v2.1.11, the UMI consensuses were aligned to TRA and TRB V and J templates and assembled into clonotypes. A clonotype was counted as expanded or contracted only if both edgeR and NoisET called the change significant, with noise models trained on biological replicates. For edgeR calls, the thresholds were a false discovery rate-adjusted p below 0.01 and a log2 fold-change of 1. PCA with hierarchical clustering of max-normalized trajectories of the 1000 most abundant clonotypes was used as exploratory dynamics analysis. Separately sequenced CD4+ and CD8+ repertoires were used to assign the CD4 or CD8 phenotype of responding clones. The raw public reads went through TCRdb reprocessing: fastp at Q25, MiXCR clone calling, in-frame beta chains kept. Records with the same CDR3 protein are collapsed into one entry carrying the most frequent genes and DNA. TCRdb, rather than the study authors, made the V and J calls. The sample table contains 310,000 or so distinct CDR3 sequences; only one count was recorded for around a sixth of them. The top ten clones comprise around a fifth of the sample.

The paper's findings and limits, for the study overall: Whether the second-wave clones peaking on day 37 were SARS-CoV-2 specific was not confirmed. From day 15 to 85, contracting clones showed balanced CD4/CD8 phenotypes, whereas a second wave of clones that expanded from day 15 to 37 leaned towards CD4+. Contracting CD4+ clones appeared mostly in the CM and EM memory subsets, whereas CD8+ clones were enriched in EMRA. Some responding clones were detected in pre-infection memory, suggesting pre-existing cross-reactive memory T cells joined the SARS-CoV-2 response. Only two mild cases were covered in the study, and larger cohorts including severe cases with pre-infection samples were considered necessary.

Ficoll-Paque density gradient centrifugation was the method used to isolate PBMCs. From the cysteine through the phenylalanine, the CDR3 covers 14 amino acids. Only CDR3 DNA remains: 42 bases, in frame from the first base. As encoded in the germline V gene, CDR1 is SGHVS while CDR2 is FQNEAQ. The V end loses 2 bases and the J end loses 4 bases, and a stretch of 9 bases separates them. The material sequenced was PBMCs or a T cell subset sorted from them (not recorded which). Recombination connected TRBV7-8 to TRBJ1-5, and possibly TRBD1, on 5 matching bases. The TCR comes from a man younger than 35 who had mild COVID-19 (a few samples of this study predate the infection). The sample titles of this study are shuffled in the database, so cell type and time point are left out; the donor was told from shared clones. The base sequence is TGTGCCAGCAGCTTATCCCAGGGAAATCAGCCCCAGCATTTT. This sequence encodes CASSLSQGNQPQHF.